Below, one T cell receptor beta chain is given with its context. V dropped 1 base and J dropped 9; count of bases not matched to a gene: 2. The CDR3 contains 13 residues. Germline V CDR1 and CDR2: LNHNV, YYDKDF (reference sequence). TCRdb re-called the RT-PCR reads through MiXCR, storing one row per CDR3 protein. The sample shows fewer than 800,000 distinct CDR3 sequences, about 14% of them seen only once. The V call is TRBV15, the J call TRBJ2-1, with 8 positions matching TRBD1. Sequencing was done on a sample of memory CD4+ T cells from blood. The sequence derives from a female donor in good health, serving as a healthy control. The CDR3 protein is CATSRGQGLEQFF. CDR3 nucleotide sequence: TGTGCCACCAGCAGAGGACAGGGGCTTGAGCAGTTCTTC. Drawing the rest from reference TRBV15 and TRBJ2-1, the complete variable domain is DAMVIQNPRYQVTQFGKPVTLSCSQTLNHNVMYWYQQKSSQAPKLLFHYYDKDFNNEADTPDNFQSRRPNTSFCFLDIRSPGLGDTAMYLCATSRGQGLEQFFGPGTRLTVL.